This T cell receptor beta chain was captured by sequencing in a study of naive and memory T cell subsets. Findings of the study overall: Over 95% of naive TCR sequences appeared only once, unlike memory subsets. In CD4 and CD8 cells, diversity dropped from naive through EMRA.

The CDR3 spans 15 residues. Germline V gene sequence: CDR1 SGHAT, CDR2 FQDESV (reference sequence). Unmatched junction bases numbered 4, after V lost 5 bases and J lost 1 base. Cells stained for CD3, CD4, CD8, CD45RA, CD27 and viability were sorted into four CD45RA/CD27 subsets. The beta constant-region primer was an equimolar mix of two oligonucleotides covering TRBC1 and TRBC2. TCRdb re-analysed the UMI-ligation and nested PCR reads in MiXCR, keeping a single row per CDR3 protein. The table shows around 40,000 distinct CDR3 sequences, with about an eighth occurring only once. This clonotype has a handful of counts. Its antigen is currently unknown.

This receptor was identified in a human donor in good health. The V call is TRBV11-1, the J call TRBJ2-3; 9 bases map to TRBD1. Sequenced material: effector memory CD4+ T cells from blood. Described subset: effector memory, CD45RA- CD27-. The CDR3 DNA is TGTGCCAGCAGCAATAGACAGGGGGGCACAGATACGCAGTATTTT. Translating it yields CASSNRQGGTDTQYF.